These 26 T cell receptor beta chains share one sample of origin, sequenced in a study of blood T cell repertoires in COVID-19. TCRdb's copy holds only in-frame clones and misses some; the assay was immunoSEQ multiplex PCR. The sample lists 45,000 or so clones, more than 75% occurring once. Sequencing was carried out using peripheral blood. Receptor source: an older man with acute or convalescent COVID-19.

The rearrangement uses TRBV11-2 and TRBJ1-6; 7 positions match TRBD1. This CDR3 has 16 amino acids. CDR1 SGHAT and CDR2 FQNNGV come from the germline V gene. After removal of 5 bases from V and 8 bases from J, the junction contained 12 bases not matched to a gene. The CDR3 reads CASSHTPGQWYSPLHF. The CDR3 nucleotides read TGTGCCAGCAGCCATACCCCGGGACAGTGGTATTCACCCCTCCACTTT.

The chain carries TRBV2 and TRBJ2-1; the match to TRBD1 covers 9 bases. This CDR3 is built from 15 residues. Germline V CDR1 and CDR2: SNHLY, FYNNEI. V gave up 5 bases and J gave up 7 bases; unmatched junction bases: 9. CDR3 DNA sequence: TGTGCCAGCAGTCCCGGGACAGGGAGGGTTAATGAGCAGTTCTTC. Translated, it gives CASSPGTGRVNEQFF.

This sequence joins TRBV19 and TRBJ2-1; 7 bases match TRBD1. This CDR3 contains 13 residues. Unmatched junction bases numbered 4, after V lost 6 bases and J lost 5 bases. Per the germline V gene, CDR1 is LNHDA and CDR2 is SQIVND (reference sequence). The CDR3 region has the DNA TGTGCCAGTAGCTACAGGGGACACAATGAGCAGTTCTTC. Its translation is CASSYRGHNEQFF.

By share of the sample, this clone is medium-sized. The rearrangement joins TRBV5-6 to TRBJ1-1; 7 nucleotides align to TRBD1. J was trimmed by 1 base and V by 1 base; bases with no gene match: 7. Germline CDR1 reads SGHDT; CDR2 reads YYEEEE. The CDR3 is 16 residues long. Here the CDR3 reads CASSLFGAGGNTEAFF. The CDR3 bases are TGTGCCAGCAGCTTGTTCGGGGCAGGGGGGAACACTGAAGCTTTCTTT.

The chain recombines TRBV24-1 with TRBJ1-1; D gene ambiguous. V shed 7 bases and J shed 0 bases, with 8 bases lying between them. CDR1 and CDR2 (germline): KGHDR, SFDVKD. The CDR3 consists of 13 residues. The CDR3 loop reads CATRAGMNTEAFF. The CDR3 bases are TGTGCCACCAGGGCTGGCATGAACACTGAAGCTTTCTTT.

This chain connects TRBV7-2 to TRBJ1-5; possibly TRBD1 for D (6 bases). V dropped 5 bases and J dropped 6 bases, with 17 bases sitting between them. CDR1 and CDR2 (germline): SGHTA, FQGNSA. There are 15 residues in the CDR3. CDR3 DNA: TGTGCCAGCAGCCAAGCAGGGGTGGTGCGTCAGCCCCAGCATTTT. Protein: CASSQAGVVRQPQHF.

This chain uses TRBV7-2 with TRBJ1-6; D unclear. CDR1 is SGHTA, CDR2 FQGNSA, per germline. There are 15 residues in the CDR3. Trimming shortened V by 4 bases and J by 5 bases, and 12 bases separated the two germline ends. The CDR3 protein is CASSSRPFDNSPLHF. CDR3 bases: TGTGCCAGCAGCTCTAGACCGTTTGATAATTCACCCCTCCACTTT.

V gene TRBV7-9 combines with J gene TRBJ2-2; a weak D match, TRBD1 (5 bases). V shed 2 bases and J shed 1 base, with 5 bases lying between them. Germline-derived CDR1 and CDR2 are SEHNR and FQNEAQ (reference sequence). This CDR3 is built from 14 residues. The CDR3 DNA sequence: TGTGCCAGCAGCTTAACAGGGAACACCGGGGAGCTGTTTTTT. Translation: CASSLTGNTGELFF. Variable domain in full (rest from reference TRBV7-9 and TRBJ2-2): DTGVSQNPRHKITKRGQNVTFRCDPISEHNRLYWYRQTLGQGPEFLTYFQNEAQLEKSRLLSDRFSAERPKGSFSTLEIQRTEQGDSAMYLCASSLTGNTGELFFGEGSRLTVL.

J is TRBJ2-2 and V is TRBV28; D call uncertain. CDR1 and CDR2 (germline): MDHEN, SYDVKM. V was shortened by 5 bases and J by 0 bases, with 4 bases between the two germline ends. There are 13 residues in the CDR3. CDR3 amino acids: CASSHPNTGELFF. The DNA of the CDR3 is TGTGCCAGCAGTCATCCGAACACCGGGGAGCTGTTTTTT.

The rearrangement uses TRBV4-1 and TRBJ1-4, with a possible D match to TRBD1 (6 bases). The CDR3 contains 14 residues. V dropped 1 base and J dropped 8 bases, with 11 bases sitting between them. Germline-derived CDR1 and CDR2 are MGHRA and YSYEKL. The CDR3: CASSQARGKEKLFF. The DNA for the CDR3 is TGCGCCAGCAGCCAAGCCAGGGGAAAAGAAAAACTGTTTTTT.

The CDR3 DNA reads TGTGCCAGCAGTTCGGGACAAGCCAATCAGCCCCAGCATTTT. Protein product: CASSSGQANQPQHF. The gene calls are TRBV28 and TRBJ1-5, with a possible D match to TRBD1 (6 bases). CDR1 and CDR2 from the germline V gene are MDHEN and SYDVKM. The CDR3 has 14 residues. V was cut by 4 bases and J by 3 bases, with 10 bases left in between.

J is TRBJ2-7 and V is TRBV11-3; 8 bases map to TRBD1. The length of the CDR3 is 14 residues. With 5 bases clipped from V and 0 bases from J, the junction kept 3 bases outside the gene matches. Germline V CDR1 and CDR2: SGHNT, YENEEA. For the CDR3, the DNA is TGTGCCAGCAGCGATACAGGGGGCTCCTACGAGCAGTACTTC. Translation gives CASSDTGGSYEQYF.

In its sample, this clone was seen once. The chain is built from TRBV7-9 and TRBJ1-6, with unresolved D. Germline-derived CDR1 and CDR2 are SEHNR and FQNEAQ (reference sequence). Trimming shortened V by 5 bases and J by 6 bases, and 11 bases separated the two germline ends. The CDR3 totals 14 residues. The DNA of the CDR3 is TGTGCCAGCAGCCGGTCTAGAGTTAATTCACCCCTCCACTTT. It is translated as CASSRSRVNSPLHF.

CDR3 residues: CASSPRTRSWETQYF. Here the CDR3 DNA reads TGTGCCAGCAGCCCCCGGACTAGGAGTTGGGAGACCCAGTACTTC. The chain combines TRBV13 with TRBJ2-5, with 7 bases identical to TRBD2. Trimming took 5 bases from V and 5 from J; bases not matched to a gene: 11. This CDR3 comprises 15 residues. CDR1 is PRHDT and CDR2 is FYEKMQ in the germline V gene (reference sequence).

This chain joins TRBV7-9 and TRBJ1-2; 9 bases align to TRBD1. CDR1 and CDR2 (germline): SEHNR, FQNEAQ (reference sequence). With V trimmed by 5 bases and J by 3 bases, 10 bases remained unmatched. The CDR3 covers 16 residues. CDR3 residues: CASSPNRDRVDYGYTF. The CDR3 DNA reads TGTGCCAGCAGCCCTAACCGGGACAGGGTTGACTATGGCTACACCTTC.

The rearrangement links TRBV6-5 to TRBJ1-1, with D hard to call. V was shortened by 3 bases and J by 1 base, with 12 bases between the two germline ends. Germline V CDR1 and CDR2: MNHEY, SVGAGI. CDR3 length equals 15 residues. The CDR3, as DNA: TGTGCCAGCAGTTATCACGAGTATTCGAACACTGAAGCTTTCTTT. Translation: CASSYHEYSNTEAFF.

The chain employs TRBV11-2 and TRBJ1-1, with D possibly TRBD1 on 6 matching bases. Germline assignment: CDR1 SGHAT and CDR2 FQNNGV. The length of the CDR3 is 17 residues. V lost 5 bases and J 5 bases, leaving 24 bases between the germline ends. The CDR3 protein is CASSQPHFQGSGTEAFF. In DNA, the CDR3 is TGTGCCAGCAGCCAACCCCACTTTCAGGGGTCGGGGACTGAAGCTTTCTTT.

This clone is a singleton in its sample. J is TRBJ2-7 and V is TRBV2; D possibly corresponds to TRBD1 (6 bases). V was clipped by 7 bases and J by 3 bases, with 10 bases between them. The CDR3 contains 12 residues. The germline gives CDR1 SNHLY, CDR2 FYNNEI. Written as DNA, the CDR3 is TGTGCCAGCAAGGGACACGACTACGAGCAGTACTTC. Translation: CASKGHDYEQYF.

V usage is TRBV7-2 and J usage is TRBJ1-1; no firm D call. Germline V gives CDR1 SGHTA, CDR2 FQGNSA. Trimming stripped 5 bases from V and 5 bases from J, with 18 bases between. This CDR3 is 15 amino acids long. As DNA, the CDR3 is TGTGCCAGCAGCATCAGCGTAGTTGGGTTTACTGAAGCTTTCTTT. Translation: CASSISVVGFTEAFF.

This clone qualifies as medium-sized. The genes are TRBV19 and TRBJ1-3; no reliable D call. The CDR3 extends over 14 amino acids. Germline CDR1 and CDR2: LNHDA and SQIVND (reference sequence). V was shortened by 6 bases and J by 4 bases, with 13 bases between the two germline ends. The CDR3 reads CASRSQRLGNTIYF. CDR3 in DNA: TGTGCCAGTAGATCACAGCGGCTCGGAAACACCATATATTTT.

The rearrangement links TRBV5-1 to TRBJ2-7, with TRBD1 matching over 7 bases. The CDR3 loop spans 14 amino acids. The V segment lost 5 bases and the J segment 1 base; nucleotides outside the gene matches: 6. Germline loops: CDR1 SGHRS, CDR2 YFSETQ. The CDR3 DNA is TGCGCCAGCAGGGGGGACAGTGGGTCCTACGAGCAGTACTTC. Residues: CASRGDSGSYEQYF.

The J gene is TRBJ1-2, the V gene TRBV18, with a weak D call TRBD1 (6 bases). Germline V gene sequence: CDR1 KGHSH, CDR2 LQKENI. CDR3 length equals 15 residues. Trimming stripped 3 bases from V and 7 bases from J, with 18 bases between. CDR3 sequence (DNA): TGTGCCAGCTCACCTGAGACAGGATTATTGAGTGGCTACACCTTC. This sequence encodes CASSPETGLLSGYTF. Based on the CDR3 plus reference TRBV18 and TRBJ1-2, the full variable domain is NAGVMQNPRHLVRRRGQEARLRCSPMKGHSHVYWYRQLPEEGLKFMVYLQKENIIDESGMPKERFSAEFPKEGPSILRIQQVVRGDSAAYFCASSPETGLLSGYTFGSGTRLTVV.

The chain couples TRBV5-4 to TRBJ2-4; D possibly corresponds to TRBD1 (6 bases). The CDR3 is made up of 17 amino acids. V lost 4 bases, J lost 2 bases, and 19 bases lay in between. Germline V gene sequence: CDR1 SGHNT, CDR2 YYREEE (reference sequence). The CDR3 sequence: CASSKEQGRITKNIQYF. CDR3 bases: TGTGCCAGCAGCAAGGAACAGGGAAGGATTACCAAAAACATTCAGTACTTC.

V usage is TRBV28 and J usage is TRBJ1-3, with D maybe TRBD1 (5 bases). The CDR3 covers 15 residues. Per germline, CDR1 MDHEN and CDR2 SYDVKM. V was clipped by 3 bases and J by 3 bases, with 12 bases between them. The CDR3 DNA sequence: TGTGCCAGCAGTTTTGTGTTGGGGGGTGGAAACACCATATATTTT. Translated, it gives CASSFVLGGGNTIYF.

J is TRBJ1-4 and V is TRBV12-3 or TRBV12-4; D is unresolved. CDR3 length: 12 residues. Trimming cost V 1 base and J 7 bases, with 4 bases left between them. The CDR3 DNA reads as TGTGCCAGCAGTTTAGGGAGTGAAAAACTGTTTTTT. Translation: CASSLGSEKLFF.

The CDR3 loop is CASSCHPGQGEIDTEAFF. In nucleotides, the CDR3 is TGTGCCAGCAGCTGCCACCCGGGACAGGGGGAAATTGACACTGAAGCTTTCTTT. The J gene is TRBJ1-1, the V gene TRBV11-3; TRBD1 matches 11 bases. The CDR3 consists of 18 residues. Losses at the gene ends were 4 bases for V and 3 bases for J; bases not matched to a gene: 13. Germline values: CDR1 SGHNT, CDR2 YENEEA.